The 14 T cell receptor beta chains listed next were all sequenced from one sample in a study of cytomegalovirus exposure and HLA in healthy donors. Clones were sequenced by immunoSEQ multiplex PCR, and TCRdb holds only the in-frame ones, with some missing. The sample lists roughly 300,000 clones, roughly 87% seen once, with about 1.2% in the top ten. Sequencing input: PBMCs. Receptor source: a woman between 25 and 40 years old in good health and CMV-seropositive.

This clone came up a few times. The genes are TRBV11-2 and TRBJ1-2, with TRBD1 matching 7 bases. CDR1 is SGHAT, CDR2 FQNNGV, per germline. Losses at the gene ends were 1 base for V and 0 bases for J; bases not matched to a gene: 2. The CDR3 has 15 residues. The CDR3 DNA sequence: TGTGCCAGCAGCTTAGTCGGGACAGCTAACTATGGCTACACCTTC. Translated: CASSLVGTANYGYTF.

The V gene is TRBV7-6, the J gene TRBJ1-2; 7 nucleotides agree with TRBD1. Germline V gene data show CDR1 as SGHVS and CDR2 as FNYEAQ. J was trimmed by 6 bases and V by 5 bases; bases with no gene match: 9. CDR3 length equals 14 residues. The CDR3 loop is CASSILQGKDGYTF. In DNA, the CDR3 is TGTGCCAGCAGCATATTACAGGGGAAGGATGGCTACACCTTC.

The CDR3 DNA follows: TGTGCCAGCAGCTCAGGGGTTCGGACAGGGGACCTTTCTTATGGCTACACCTTC. Its protein product is CASSSGVRTGDLSYGYTF. V gene TRBV9 combines with J gene TRBJ1-2; 9 bases are a match to TRBD1. The CDR3 is 18 amino acids. J was trimmed by 5 bases and V by 4 bases; bases with no gene match: 18. The germline V gene has CDR1 SGDLS and CDR2 YYNGEE.

This clone was detected a few times. V and J are TRBV29-1 and TRBJ2-6; no reliable D call. The V gene lost 4 bases and the J gene lost 0 bases, with 4 bases spanning the gap. The CDR3 has 13 residues. The germline V gene has CDR1 SQVTM and CDR2 ANQGSEA. The CDR3 DNA reads as TGCAGCGTTGCTTCCTCTGGGGCCAACGTCCTGACTTTC. It translates to CSVASSGANVLTF.

The V call is TRBV6-5, the J call TRBJ2-7; D might be TRBD2 (5 bases). The V gene's germline CDR1 is MNHEY and CDR2 SVGAGI. V was clipped by 2 bases and J by 7 bases, with 21 bases between them. This CDR3 has 16 amino acids. CDR3 sequence reads: CASSYEAETLSGEQYF. CDR3 sequence (DNA): TGTGCCAGCAGTTACGAGGCGGAAACACTCTCGGGAGAGCAGTACTTC.

CDR3 sequence: CASSLGGLVTEAFF. The DNA for the CDR3 is TGTGCCAGCAGCTTAGGAGGGTTGGTGACTGAAGCTTTCTTT. The V and J genes are TRBV7-2 and TRBJ1-1; no firm D call. V gave up 1 base and J gave up 5 bases, with 11 bases separating them. The germline V gene encodes CDR1 SGHTA and CDR2 FQGNSA. The CDR3 runs 14 residues.

The chain links TRBV6-1 to TRBJ2-7, with D unresolved. CDR3 length equals 13 residues. The germline V gene has CDR1 MNHNS and CDR2 SASEGT. Trimming shortened V by 1 base and J by 7 bases, and 11 bases separated the two germline ends. The CDR3 region is CASSEEFAWEQYF. The CDR3 nucleotides read TGTGCCAGCAGTGAAGAGTTCGCTTGGGAGCAGTACTTC.

V gene TRBV6-1 combines with J gene TRBJ1-1; no clear D gene. V lost 2 bases to trimming and J lost 0 bases, with 13 bases between them. The germline CDR1 and CDR2 sequences are MNHNS and SASEGT. The CDR3 runs to 16 residues. The CDR3 is CASSEQVTNVNTEAFF. CDR3 DNA sequence: TGTGCCAGCAGTGAACAGGTGACTAATGTGAACACTGAAGCTTTCTTT.

The CDR3 reads CASSQDRGLTYEQYF. The CDR3 coding sequence is TGCGCCAGCAGCCAAGATAGGGGGCTCACCTACGAGCAGTACTTC. The J gene is TRBJ2-7, the V gene TRBV4-3; 7 nucleotides agree with TRBD1. V lost 0 bases, J lost 2 bases, and 4 bases stayed unmatched. The CDR3 has 15 residues. Germline V gene lookup returns CDR1 LGHNA and CDR2 YSLEER.

The V call is TRBV6-1, the J call TRBJ1-3; 8 positions agree with TRBD1. The CDR3 runs 16 residues. Per germline, CDR1 MNHNS and CDR2 SASEGT. The V segment lost 6 bases and the J segment 6 bases; nucleotides outside the gene matches: 13. This CDR3 is CASSERGTGFANTIYF. The DNA of the CDR3 is TGTGCCAGCAGCGAACGAGGGACAGGCTTTGCAAACACCATATATTTT.

The chain has TRBV25-1 and TRBJ2-7; 10 nucleotides align to TRBD1. The V gene's germline CDR1 is MGHDK and CDR2 SYGVNS. Unmatched junction bases numbered 6, after V lost 5 bases and J lost 5 bases. This CDR3 has 14 amino acids. The CDR3 coding sequence is TGTGCCAGCAGTTTGACAGGGGGCGGCCACGAGCAGTACTTC. It codes for CASSLTGGGHEQYF.

This chain joins TRBV7-9 and TRBJ2-5; the match to TRBD2 covers 10 bases. This CDR3 region has 15 residues. Germline V gene sequence: CDR1 SEHNR, CDR2 FQNEAQ (reference sequence). Germline trimming cut 8 bases from V and 1 base from J; bases unmatched to any gene: 7. In nucleotides, the CDR3 is TGTGCCAGCGAAAAGCGGGAGGGCCGCCAAGAGACCCAGTACTTC. This gives the protein CASEKREGRQETQYF.

A remark on this clone: Other DNA sequences in this specimen translate into the identical CDR3. J is TRBJ2-5 and V is TRBV20-1; no firm D call. Trimming cost V 4 bases and J 5 bases, with 8 bases left between them. The CDR3 spans 11 residues. CDR1 DFQATT and CDR2 SNEGSKA come from the germline V gene (reference sequence). The CDR3 sequence is CSATGVETQYF. The CDR3 nucleotides are TGCAGTGCTACTGGTGTCGAGACCCAGTACTTC.

This rearrangement joins TRBV16 to TRBJ2-7; D not resolved. The CDR3 runs 16 residues. Germline assignment: CDR1 KGHSY and CDR2 FQNENV. Trimming shortened V by 0 bases and J by 0 bases, and 12 bases separated the two germline ends. The CDR3 DNA is TGTGCCAGCAGCCAATCACAACACATCGGCTCCTACGAGCAGTACTTC. Protein sequence: CASSQSQHIGSYEQYF.